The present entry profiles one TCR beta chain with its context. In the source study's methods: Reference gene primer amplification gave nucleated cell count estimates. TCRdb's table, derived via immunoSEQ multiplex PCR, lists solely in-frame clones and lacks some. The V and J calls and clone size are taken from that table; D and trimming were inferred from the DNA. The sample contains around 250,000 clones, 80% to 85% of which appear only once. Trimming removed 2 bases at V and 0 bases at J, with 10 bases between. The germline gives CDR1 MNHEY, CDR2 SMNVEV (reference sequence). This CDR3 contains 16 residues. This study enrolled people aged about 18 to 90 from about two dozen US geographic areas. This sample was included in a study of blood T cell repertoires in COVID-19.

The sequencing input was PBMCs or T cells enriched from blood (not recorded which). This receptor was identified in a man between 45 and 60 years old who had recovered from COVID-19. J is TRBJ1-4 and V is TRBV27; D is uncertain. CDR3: CASSLGLGATNEKLFF. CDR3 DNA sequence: TGTGCCAGCAGTTTAGGGCTCGGGGCAACTAATGAAAAACTGTTTTTT.